This entry is about one TCR beta chain. Its antigen is unidentified. This record belongs to a study of cytomegalovirus exposure and HLA in healthy donors. Study context: From about 180 million T cells, an earlier analysis saw 90 million to 130 million unique TCR beta sequences. There were fewer than 500 genotyped donors. Of these, about 86% fell in the genetic ancestry cluster associated with self-reported Caucasian donors. Study-level results: Diagnosis of cytomegalovirus status made by the classifier reportedly showed high specificity and sensitivity. Later, an analysis found that common viral pathogens appeared to be linked with several of the most significant clusters.

Use of 60 Vbeta and 13 Jbeta primers characterized the PCR. Produced via immunoSEQ multiplex PCR; TCRdb's table is partial and in-frame only. The sample yields under 200,000 clones, of which the top ten take up almost 6.5%. The CDR3 runs 14 residues. Germline V gene data show CDR1 as MGHRA and CDR2 as YSYEKL. V was pared by 5 bases and J by 8 bases, with 6 bases of the junction left unmatched. The TCR was taken from a man aged 25 to 40 in good health and CMV-seronegative. The sample consisted of PBMCs. The rearrangement uses TRBV4-1 and TRBJ2-1, with 10 bases fitting TRBD1. CDR3 residues: CASSGDRGRYEQFF. DNA of the CDR3: TGCGCCAGCAGCGGGGACAGGGGAAGATATGAGCAGTTCTTC.